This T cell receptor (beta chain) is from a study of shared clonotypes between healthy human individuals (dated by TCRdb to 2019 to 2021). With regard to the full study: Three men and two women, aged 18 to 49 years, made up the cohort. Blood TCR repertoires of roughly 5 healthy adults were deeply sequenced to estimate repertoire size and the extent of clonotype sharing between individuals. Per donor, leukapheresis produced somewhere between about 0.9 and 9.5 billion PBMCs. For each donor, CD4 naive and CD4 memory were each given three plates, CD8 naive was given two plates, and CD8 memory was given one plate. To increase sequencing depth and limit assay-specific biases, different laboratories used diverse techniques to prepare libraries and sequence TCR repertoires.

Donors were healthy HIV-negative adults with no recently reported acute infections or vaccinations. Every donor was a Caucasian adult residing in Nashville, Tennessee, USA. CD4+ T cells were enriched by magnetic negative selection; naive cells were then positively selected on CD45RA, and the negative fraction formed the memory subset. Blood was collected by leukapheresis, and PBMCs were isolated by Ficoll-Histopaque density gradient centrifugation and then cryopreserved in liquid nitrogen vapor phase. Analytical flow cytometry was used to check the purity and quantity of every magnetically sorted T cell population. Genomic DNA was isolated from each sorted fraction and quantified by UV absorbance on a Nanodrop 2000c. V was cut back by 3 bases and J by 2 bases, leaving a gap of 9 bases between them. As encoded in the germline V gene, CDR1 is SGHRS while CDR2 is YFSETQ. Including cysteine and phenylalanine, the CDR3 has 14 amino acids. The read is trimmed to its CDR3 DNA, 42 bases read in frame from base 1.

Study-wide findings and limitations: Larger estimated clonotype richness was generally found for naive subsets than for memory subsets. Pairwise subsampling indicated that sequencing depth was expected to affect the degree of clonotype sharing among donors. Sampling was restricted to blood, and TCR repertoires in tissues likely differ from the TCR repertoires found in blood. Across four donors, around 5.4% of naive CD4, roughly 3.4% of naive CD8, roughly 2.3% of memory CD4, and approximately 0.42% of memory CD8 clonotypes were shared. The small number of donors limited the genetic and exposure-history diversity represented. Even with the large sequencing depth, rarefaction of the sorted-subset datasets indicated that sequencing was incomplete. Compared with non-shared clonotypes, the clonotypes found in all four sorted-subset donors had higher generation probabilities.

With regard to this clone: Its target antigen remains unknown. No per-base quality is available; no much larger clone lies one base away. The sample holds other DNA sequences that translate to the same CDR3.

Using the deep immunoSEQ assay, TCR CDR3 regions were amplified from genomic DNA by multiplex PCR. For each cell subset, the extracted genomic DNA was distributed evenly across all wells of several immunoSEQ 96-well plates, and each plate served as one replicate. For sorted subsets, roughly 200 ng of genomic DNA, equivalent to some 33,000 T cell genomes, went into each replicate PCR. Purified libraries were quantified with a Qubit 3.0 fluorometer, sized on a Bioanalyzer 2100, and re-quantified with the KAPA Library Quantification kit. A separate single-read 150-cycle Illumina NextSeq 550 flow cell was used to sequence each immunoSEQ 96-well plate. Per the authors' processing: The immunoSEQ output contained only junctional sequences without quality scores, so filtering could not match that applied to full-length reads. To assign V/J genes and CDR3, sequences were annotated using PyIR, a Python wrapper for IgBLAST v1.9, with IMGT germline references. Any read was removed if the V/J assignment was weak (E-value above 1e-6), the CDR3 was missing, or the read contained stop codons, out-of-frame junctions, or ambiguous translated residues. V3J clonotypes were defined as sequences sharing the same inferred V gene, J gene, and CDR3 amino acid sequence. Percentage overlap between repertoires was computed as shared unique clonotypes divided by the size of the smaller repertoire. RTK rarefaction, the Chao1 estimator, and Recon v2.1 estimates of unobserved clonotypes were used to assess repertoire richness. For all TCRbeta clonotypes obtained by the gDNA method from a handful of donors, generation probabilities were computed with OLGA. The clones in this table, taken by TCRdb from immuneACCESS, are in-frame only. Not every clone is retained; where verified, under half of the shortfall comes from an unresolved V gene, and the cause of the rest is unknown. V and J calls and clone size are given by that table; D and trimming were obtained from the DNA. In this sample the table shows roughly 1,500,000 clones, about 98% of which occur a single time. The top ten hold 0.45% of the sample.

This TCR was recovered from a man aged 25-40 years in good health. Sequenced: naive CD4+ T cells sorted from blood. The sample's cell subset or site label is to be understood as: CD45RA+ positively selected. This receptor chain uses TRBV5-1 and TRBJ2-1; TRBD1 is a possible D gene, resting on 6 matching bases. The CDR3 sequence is CASSSGTTYNEQFF. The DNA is TGCGCCAGCAGCTCCGGGACAACCTACAATGAGCAGTTCTTC.